The rows below give T cell receptor beta chains drawn from one sample of a study of vaccination effects on CD4 cells after COVID-19. No antigen is known for these receptors. The table came from immunoSEQ multiplex PCR; TCRdb's copy has only in-frame clones and leaves some out. The sample comprises 65,000 to 90,000 clones, around 69% of which are singletons, and roughly 2.3% rests with the top ten. The sequencing here drew on CD4+ T cells from PBMCs cultured without peptide, taken after COVID-19 vaccination. The origin of the receptors is a human donor who received a COVID-19 vaccine. The CDR3 runs from the conserved cysteine through the conserved F or W. A D gene is named only where the DNA matches it firmly. Clone size is not always given. Where it is, it says once, few, many or a class for expanded clones.

V	D	size	J	DNA	CDR3
TRBV6-5	TRBD1	-	TRBJ1-5	TGTGCCAGCAGGAGCGGGACAGGCAATCAGCCCCAGCATTTT	CASRSGTGNQPQHF
TRBV6-5	-	-	TRBJ2-3	TGTGCCAGCAGTCTTGGAGGGGGCACAGATACGCAGTATTTT	CASSLGGGTDTQYF
TRBV10-3	-	-	TRBJ1-6	TGTGCCATCAGTGAGTTCGGGACCATTAATTCACCCCTCCACTTT	CAISEFGTINSPLHF
TRBV2	TRBD2	-	TRBJ2-1	TGTGCCAGCAGTGAAGCGTTGGTTCTAGCGGGGCCGCTATACAATGAGCAGTTCTTC	CASSEALVLAGPLYNEQFF
TRBV18	TRBD1	-	TRBJ1-4	TGTGCCAGCTCACTAGGAACTTCCGGGACAGGGAATGAAAAACTGTTTTTT	CASSLGTSGTGNEKLFF
TRBV5-4	-	-	TRBJ1-2	TGTGCCAGCAGGCAAGGGACAATGGGGGACTATGGCTACACCTTC	CASRQGTMGDYGYTF
TRBV5-6	-	-	TRBJ1-1	TGTGCCAGCAGGGGGATCAGGGATAAGGCTGTAGGCACTGAAGCTTTCTTT	CASRGIRDKAVGTEAFF
TRBV18	TRBD2	-	TRBJ2-3	TGTGCCAGCTCACCGGGTCGTAGCGGGGCGGCTGATACGCAGTATTTT	CASSPGRSGAADTQYF
TRBV10-1	TRBD1	many	TRBJ2-2	TGCGCCAGCAGAGGACAGGCCGGGGAGCTGTTTTTT	CASRGQAGELFF
TRBV11-2	-	-	TRBJ2-1	TGTGCCAGCAGCTTCCAGGGGCCCAATGAGCAGTTCTTC	CASSFQGPNEQFF
TRBV2	-	-	TRBJ2-1	TGTGCCAGCAGTGAAGATCGCAGGGGTTTGGACAATGAGCAGTTCTTC	CASSEDRRGLDNEQFF
TRBV5-5	-	once	TRBJ1-2	TGTGCCAGCAGCTCTTACAGGGACACAAACTATGGCTACACCTTC	CASSSYRDTNYGYTF
TRBV4-3	-	-	TRBJ2-2	TGCGCCAGCAGCCAAGATAGGCACCGGATAAACACCGGGGAGCTGTTTTTT	CASSQDRHRINTGELFF
TRBV6-1	-	-	TRBJ2-3	TGTGCCAGCAGTGAAGCTATCGGGGCTAGCTCTACGCAGTATTTT	CASSEAIGASSTQYF
TRBV12-5	-	-	TRBJ2-1	TGTGCTAGTGGTTTGGTAGGGGCTCACAATGAGCAGTTCTTC	CASGLVGAHNEQFF